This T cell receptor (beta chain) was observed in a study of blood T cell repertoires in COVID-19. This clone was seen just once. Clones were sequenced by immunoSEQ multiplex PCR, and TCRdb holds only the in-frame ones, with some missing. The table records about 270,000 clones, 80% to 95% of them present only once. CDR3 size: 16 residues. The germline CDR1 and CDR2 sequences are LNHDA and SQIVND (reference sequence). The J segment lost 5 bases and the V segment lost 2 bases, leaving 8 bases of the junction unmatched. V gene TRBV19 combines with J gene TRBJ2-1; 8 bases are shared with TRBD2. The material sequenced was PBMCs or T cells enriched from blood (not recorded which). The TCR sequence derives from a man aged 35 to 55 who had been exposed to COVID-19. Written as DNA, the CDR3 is TGTGCCAGTAGTATACTCACCGGGAGGGGGAACAATGAGCAGTTCTTC. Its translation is CASSILTGRGNNEQFF.